Presented here are 10 T cell receptor beta chains from one specimen sequenced in a study of cytomegalovirus exposure and HLA in healthy donors. The PCR employed 60 Vbeta primers together with 13 Jbeta primers. Repertoires were generated with immunoSEQ multiplex PCR, while TCRdb's copy carries only in-frame clones and drops some. The sample holds some 100,000 clones, 65% to 85% seen once. Sequencing input: PBMCs. The source is a girl under 10 years old in good health and CMV-seropositive.

This sequence joins TRBV29-1 and TRBJ2-7; TRBD1 might be the D (8 bases). Trimming took off 2 bases at V and 5 bases at J, with 16 bases between the two ends. This CDR3 has 14 amino acids. Germline CDR1 SQVTM, CDR2 ANQGSEA. The CDR3 DNA is TGCAGCGTTGAAAGACAGGGGAGGGATAACGAGCAGTACTTC. Encoded protein: CSVERQGRDNEQYF.

This clone occurred once. The rearrangement uses TRBV6-5 and TRBJ1-2; D is uncertain. CDR1 and CDR2 from the germline V gene are MNHEY and SVGAGI. Trimming took 8 bases from V and 4 from J, leaving 20 bases between them. There are 15 residues in the CDR3. DNA of the CDR3: TGTGCCAGCGGTTTCAGCTCCCAGGATTCCTATGGCTACACCTTC. As protein: CASGFSSQDSYGYTF.

This chain uses TRBV7-9 with TRBJ2-1; no definite D call. The CDR3 runs 14 residues. Trimming removed 0 bases at V and 7 bases at J, with 10 bases between. Germline V gene data show CDR1 as SEHNR and CDR2 as FQNEAQ (reference sequence). CDR3 coding DNA: TGTGCCAGCAGCTTAGCACGCGTCCGGAATGAGCAGTTCTTC. Its translation is CASSLARVRNEQFF. The full variable domain, its missing parts supplied by reference TRBV7-9 and TRBJ2-1, is DTGVSQNPRHKITKRGQNVTFRCDPISEHNRLYWYRQTLGQGPEFLTYFQNEAQLEKSRLLSDRFSAERPKGSFSTLEIQRTEQGDSAMYLCASSLARVRNEQFFGPGTRLTVL.

The rearrangement joins TRBV7-9 to TRBJ2-2; 9 positions match TRBD2. Germline values: CDR1 SEHNR, CDR2 FQNEAQ (reference sequence). Unmatched junction bases numbered 10, after V lost 6 bases and J lost 5 bases. The CDR3 contains 16 residues. The CDR3 nucleotides are TGTGCCAGCAGGCCGCGGGAGGGCCTATCGACCGGGGAGCTGTTTTTT. It yields the protein CASRPREGLSTGELFF.

The chain employs TRBV27 and TRBJ2-2, with D uncertain. Trimming left V 3 bases short and J 4 bases short, with 9 bases between. CDR1 MNHEY and CDR2 SMNVEV come from the germline V gene (reference sequence). This CDR3 region has 14 residues. CDR3: CASSFSWSTGELFF. In DNA, the CDR3 is TGTGCCAGCAGTTTTTCCTGGAGCACCGGGGAGCTGTTTTTT.

The count of this clone is one. The rearrangement joins TRBV19 to TRBJ1-5; D perhaps matches TRBD1 (5 bases). Trimming removed 3 bases from V and 5 bases from J, with 8 bases in between. The CDR3 length is 13 residues. Germline values: CDR1 LNHDA, CDR2 SQIVND (reference sequence). The CDR3 DNA reads as TGTGCCAGTAGTATTGCAGGGTATCAGCCCCAGCATTTT. Amino acid sequence: CASSIAGYQPQHF.

This clone was found once. Within the sample, other DNA sequences also encode this same CDR3. The V gene is TRBV23-1, the J gene TRBJ1-5; the D gene is possibly TRBD1 (6 bases). TRBV23-1 carries the ORF label, with uncertain function. CDR3 size: 14 residues. The V and J ends lost 2 bases and 2 bases respectively, with 7 bases between them. This chain's CDR3 is CASSQRQGNQPQHF. For the CDR3, the DNA is TGCGCCAGCAGTCAACGACAGGGCAATCAGCCCCAGCATTTT.

V gene TRBV4-1 combines with J gene TRBJ2-7, with 13 bases fitting TRBD2. Germline CDR1 is MGHRA and CDR2 is YSYEKL. The CDR3 is made up of 16 amino acids. V lost 1 base, J lost 2 bases, and 2 bases stayed unmatched. The CDR3 sequence: CASSQGGTSGAYEQYF. The CDR3 bases are TGCGCCAGCAGCCAAGGGGGGACTAGCGGGGCCTACGAGCAGTACTTC.

The chain combines TRBV5-1 with TRBJ2-5; 7 nucleotides line up with TRBD2. The CDR3 contains 15 residues. V dropped 7 bases and J dropped 0; count of bases not matched to a gene: 9. Germline CDR1 and CDR2: SGHRS and YFSETQ. The CDR3 reads CASSTRGGDQETQYF. The CDR3 DNA is TGCGCCAGCTCAACCCGTGGGGGGGACCAAGAGACCCAGTACTTC.

CDR3 coding DNA: TGTGCCAGCAGCTTTGGGGACTCCCAAAGCACAGATACGCAGTATTTT. Its protein product is CASSFGDSQSTDTQYF. The chain uses TRBV9 and TRBJ2-3, with a weak D call TRBD2 (6 bases). Germline V gene data show CDR1 as SGDLS and CDR2 as YYNGEE. CDR3 length equals 16 residues. V shed 4 bases and J shed 0 bases, with 15 bases lying between them.